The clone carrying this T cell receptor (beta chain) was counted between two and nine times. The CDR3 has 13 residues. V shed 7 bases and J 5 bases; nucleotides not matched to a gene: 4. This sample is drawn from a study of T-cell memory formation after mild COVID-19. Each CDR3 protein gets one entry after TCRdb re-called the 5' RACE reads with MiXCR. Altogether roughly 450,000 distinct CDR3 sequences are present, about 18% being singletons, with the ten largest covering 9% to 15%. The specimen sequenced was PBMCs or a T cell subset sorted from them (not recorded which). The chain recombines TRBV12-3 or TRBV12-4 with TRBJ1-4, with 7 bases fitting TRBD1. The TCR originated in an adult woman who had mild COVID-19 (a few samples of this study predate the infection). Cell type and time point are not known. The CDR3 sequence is CASTLDRNEKLFF. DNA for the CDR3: TGTGCCAGCACCTTGGACAGGAATGAAAAACTGTTTTTT.